The entry below describes one T cell receptor (beta chain). CDR3 length equals 15 residues. Trimming took 1 base from V and 2 from J, leaving 8 bases between them. Germline V gene data show CDR1 as SEHNR and CDR2 as FQNEAQ (reference sequence). This specimen belongs to a study of blood T cell repertoires in COVID-19. At the level of the study: Collection of acute and convalescent COVID-19 samples took place in the United States, Italy and Spain. PBMCs, B-cell-depleted T cells, or T cells provided the cDNA or gDNA that made up the material.

Per the original methods: Cell counts per sample came from amplifying reference gene primers. The protocol was immunoSEQ multiplex PCR, while the TCRdb copy is restricted to in-frame clones and leaves out a portion. The V and J calls and clone size come from that table; D and trimming were worked out from the DNA. The sample holds around 130,000 clones, roughly three quarters seen once. The specimen was peripheral blood. The chain uses TRBV7-9 and TRBJ1-4; D not resolved. The clonotype originates from a man aged 80 or over with acute or convalescent COVID-19. In nucleotides, the CDR3 is TGTGCCAGCAGCTTAGTAACCGGGACTAATGAAAAACTGTTTTTT. Translating gives CASSLVTGTNEKLFF.